Given below is one T cell receptor beta chain in context. The sample belongs to a study of CD8 T cells in Susac syndrome. The germline gives CDR1 MDHEN, CDR2 SYDVKM. Trimming cost V 3 bases and J 8 bases; bases outside gene matches: 6. CDR3 length equals 15 residues. The RNA input was 0.5 to 1 ug, and it was reverse transcribed with random hexamers. Amplification of TCR beta CDR3 across 54 Vbeta and 13 Jbeta was performed with immunoSEQ multiplex PCR. TCRdb analysed the immunoSEQ multiplex PCR reads with MiXCR anew, one entry per CDR3 protein. The profile covers 150,000 to 200,000 distinct CDR3 sequences, with roughly 95% appearing a single time and 0.15% to 0.2% taken by the ten largest. Negative isolation was used for CD8+ and CD4+ T cells, and FACS enrichment was applied to TEMRA cells.

The TCR comes from a human donor with multiple sclerosis. The sample consisted of CD8+ T cells from PBMCs. This chain uses TRBV28 with TRBJ2-1; 11 nucleotides agree with TRBD1. CDR3 nucleotide sequence: TGTGCCAGCAGTTTTGGACAGGGGGCAGAGGATGAGCAGTTCTTC. It specifies CASSFGQGAEDEQFF.